This T cell receptor (beta chain) was obtained from a study of blood T cell repertoires in COVID-19. Background on the study: Sites across the United States, Italy and Spain contributed samples from acute and convalescent COVID-19. Nucleic acid was either cDNA or gDNA, and it came from T cells, B-cell-depleted T cells, or PBMCs.

In the study's own analysis: Amplifying reference gene primers gave estimates of nucleated cell counts. Profiled with immunoSEQ multiplex PCR; TCRdb holds only in-frame clones, not every one. The D gene and trimming were derived from the DNA, and the V and J assignments and clone size from that table. The table has approximately 70,000 clones, about 85% seen once. V gave up 6 bases and J gave up 4 bases; unmatched junction bases: 7. Germline values: CDR1 MNHEY, CDR2 SVGAGI. There are 15 residues in the CDR3. The material sequenced was peripheral blood. The TCR comes from a man in his 70s with active COVID-19. The V call is TRBV6-5, the J call TRBJ2-1, with 9 bases identical to TRBD1. The CDR3 sequence is CASSPGTGRYNEQFF. CDR3 in DNA: TGTGCCAGCAGCCCCGGGACAGGGCGGTACAATGAGCAGTTCTTC.